A single T cell receptor beta chain is shown here with its context. Its antigen has not been determined. Base quality data are lacking; no much larger clone is found one base away. The data are from a study of blood T cell repertoires in COVID-19 (dated by TCRdb to the early 2020s). Describing the broader study: Samples covering the acute and convalescent phases of COVID-19 were provided by collaborators in the United States, Italy and Spain. Deeply sampled blood TCRbeta repertoires from subjects exposed to, actively infected with, or recovered from COVID-19 were included in the dataset. Where available, HLA class I and class II types were obtained from metadata supplied by the sample provider rather than from assay-based typing. A de-identified subject ID, COVID-19 status, age in years and sex were almost always included in the sample metadata. The repertoires were released in a freely available public database meant as a resource for research on the immune response to SARS-CoV-2. The prospective study material was composed of cDNA or gDNA derived from T cells, B-cell-depleted T cells, or PBMCs. Samples came from the ongoing ImmuneRACE study (first 160 participants) plus 1,254 subjects from 6 global collaborators.

What the authors observed across the whole study: Clinical and demographic metadata were provided uncurated, with the amount varying by source and participant.

The collaborating institutions used their own protocols to collect whole blood in K2EDTA tubes. Collaborator samples were shipped for TCRbeta analysis as frozen whole blood, isolated PBMCs, or DNA extracted from either sample type. As encoded in the germline V gene, CDR1 is ENHRY while CDR2 is SYGVKD. The CDR3 runs 14 residues from the cysteine to the phenylalanine. Kept here is only the CDR3 DNA, which spans 42 bases and is read in frame from base 1. After removal of 6 bases from V and 6 bases from J, the junction retains 7 bases not matched to a gene. TCRbeta CDR3 regions were amplified from genomic DNA using the immunoSEQ Assay, a bias-controlled multiplex PCR. The original pipeline was this. Nucleated cell counts per sample were estimated from amplification of reference gene primers within the assay. To quantify the absolute abundance of each unique TCRbeta CDR3 rearrangement, sequence reads were collapsed and filtered. For each sample, productive Simpson clonality was calculated as the square root of Simpson's diversity index over productive rearrangements. Entries here come from immuneACCESS through TCRdb and include only in-frame sequences with V and J called. Some clones fail to appear in such tables; in the studies checked, an unresolved V gene covers under half of the shortfall, and the cause of the remainder is unknown. The V and J calls and clone size are taken from that table; D and trimming were inferred from the DNA. The sample table holds 100,000 to 150,000 clones, of which roughly 85% were seen once. The ten largest clones represent more than 6.5% of the sample.

What was sequenced was peripheral blood. This TCR derives from a man older than 75 with active or convalescent COVID-19. Recombination connected TRBV10-3 to TRBJ1-5; the junction holds 8 bases that match TRBD1. The CDR3 region reads CAIRKTGEGQPQHF. In nucleotides, the sequence is TGTGCCATCAGAAAGACAGGGGAGGGTCAGCCCCAGCATTTT.